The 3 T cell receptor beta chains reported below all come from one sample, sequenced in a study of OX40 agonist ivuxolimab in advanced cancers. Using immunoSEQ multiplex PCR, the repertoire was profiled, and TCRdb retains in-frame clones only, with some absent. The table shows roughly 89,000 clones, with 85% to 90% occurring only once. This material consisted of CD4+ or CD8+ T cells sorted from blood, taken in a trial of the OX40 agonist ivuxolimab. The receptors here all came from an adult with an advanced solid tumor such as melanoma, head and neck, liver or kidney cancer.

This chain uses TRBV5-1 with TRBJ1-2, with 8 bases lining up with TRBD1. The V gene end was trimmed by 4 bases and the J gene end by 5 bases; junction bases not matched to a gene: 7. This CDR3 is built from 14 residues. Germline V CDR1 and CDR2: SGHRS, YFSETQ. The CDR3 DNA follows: TGCGCCAGCAGCAATCAGGGGGCGCGGTATGGCTACACCTTC. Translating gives CASSNQGARYGYTF.

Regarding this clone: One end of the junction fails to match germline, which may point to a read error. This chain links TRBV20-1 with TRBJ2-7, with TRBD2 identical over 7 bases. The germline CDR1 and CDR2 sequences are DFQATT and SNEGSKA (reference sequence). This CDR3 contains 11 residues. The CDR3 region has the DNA TGCAGTGCTAGTAAACCGGGACTAATGGACTTC. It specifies CSASKPGLMDF.

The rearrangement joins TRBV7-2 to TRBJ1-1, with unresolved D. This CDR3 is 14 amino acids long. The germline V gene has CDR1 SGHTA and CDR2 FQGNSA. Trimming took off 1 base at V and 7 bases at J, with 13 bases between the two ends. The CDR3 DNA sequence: TGTGCCAGCAGCTTAGGTGCACGGGCCCGTGAAGCTTTCTTT. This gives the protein CASSLGARAREAFF. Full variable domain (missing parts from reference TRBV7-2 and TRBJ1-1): GAGVSQSPSNKVTEKGKDVELRCDPISGHTALYWYRQSLGQGLEFLIYFQGNSAPDKSGLPSDRFSAERTGGSVSTLTIQRTQQEDSAVYLCASSLGARAREAFFGQGTRLTVV.